A single TCR beta chain is shown here with its context. The antigen is not known. These data originate in a study of cytomegalovirus exposure and HLA in healthy donors. Study-wide results and limits: The classifier reportedly diagnosed cytomegalovirus status with high sensitivity and specificity. The CMV antigen specificity of a few CMV-associated chains was confirmed through in vitro analysis.

The length of the CDR3 is 15 residues. Trimming removed 5 bases from V and 1 base from J, with 12 bases in between. Germline V gene data show CDR1 as SGHTA and CDR2 as FQGNSA. The method was immunoSEQ multiplex PCR; TCRdb's version includes in-frame clones alone and lacks a portion of them. The data contain around 300,000 clones, approximately 83% of them seen just once; the ten biggest clones take up approximately 1%. The J gene is TRBJ1-5, the V gene TRBV7-2, with D uncertain. The TCR sequence derives from a woman between 18 and 29 years old in good health and CMV-seronegative. Material for sequencing was PBMCs. The CDR3, as DNA: TGTGCCAGCAGCCCTAGCAGGAACAGCAATCAGCCCCAGCATTTT. This encodes CASSPSRNSNQPQHF.